Listed here are 27 T cell receptor beta chains from one sample, sequenced in a study of blood T cell repertoires in COVID-19. The assay was immunoSEQ multiplex PCR, and TCRdb's table has in-frame clones only and misses some. Here the sample spans roughly 120,000 clones, over 60% being singletons. Sequenced input: peripheral blood. These receptors were collected from a man between 65 and 85 years old with acute or convalescent COVID-19.

DNA for the CDR3: TGTGCCAGCAGCTTGTACGGTGAGCAGTTCTTC. The encoded protein is CASSLYGEQFF. The J gene is TRBJ2-1, the V gene TRBV11-1; the D is unclear. The CDR3 loop spans 11 amino acids. The germline gives CDR1 SGHAT, CDR2 FQDESV (reference sequence). The germline V and J ends were trimmed by 3 bases and 9 bases, with 6 bases remaining between them.

The chain carries TRBV28 and TRBJ2-3, with no clear D. Between the trimmed V and J ends, which lost 2 bases and 5 bases, there was a span of 11 bases. There are 14 residues in the CDR3. The germline V gene encodes CDR1 MDHEN and CDR2 SYDVKM. The CDR3 here is CASSLAQVGDTQYF. CDR3 DNA: TGTGCCAGCAGTTTAGCTCAGGTGGGAGATACGCAGTATTTT.

In DNA form, the CDR3 reads TGTGCCAGCAGCTTAGCGTCTAGCGGGGGGCAAGAGACCCAGTACTTC. This encodes CASSLASSGGQETQYF. The chain carries TRBV7-2 and TRBJ2-5, with 11 bases fitting TRBD2. The CDR3 contains 16 residues. V was clipped by 0 bases and J by 2 bases; unmatched bases: 2. Germline-derived CDR1 and CDR2 are SGHTA and FQGNSA.

The chain links TRBV4-1 to TRBJ1-1; TRBD1 is a possible D gene (5 bases). Trimming cost V 0 bases and J 3 bases, with 11 bases left between them. Germline CDR1 and CDR2: MGHRA and YSYEKL. This CDR3 contains 15 residues. In nucleotides, the CDR3 is TGCGCCAGCAGCCAAGATACCGGGGGTTACACTGAAGCTTTCTTT. Amino acids: CASSQDTGGYTEAFF.

The genes are TRBV4-3 and TRBJ2-1; 10 bases match TRBD2. Germline lookup yields CDR1 LGHNA and CDR2 YSLEER. With V trimmed by 0 bases and J by 3 bases, 14 bases remained unmatched. This CDR3 region has 20 residues. The DNA of the CDR3 is TGCGCCAGCAGCCAAGAGGGGGGGTCGGGGACTAGCGACTACTACAATGAGCAGTTCTTC. Its protein product is CASSQEGGSGTSDYYNEQFF.

This clone was counted a single time. This chain links TRBV7-9 with TRBJ1-2; TRBD1 might be the D (5 bases). V gave up 4 bases and J gave up 4 bases, with 10 bases separating them. Looked up from germline, CDR1 is SEHNR and CDR2 is FQNEAQ (reference sequence). This CDR3 spans 13 amino acids. This CDR3 reads CASSSTTVYGYTF. CDR3 DNA: TGTGCCAGCAGCTCCACGACAGTCTATGGCTACACCTTC.

V is TRBV7-9 and J is TRBJ2-1; 7 nucleotides align to TRBD1. Trimming at V came to 5 bases and at J to 8 bases, leaving 9 bases not matched to a gene. The CDR3 sequence is 14 residues long. Germline V gene sequence: CDR1 SEHNR, CDR2 FQNEAQ (reference sequence). The CDR3, as DNA: TGTGCCAGCAGCACCAAAGAGGGGGCAGATGAGCAGTTCTTC. Translation gives CASSTKEGADEQFF.

This clone occurred many times. The chain employs TRBV2 and TRBJ1-1, with D perhaps matching TRBD1 (6 bases). Trimming removed 8 bases at V and 7 bases at J, with 11 bases between. Germline loops: CDR1 SNHLY, CDR2 FYNNEI. This CDR3 spans 11 amino acids. For the CDR3, the DNA is TGTGCCAGCTCGACACAGGGTGAAGCTTTCTTT. This sequence encodes CASSTQGEAFF.

The chain has TRBV30 and TRBJ2-5; D is perhaps TRBD2 (6 bases). V dropped 3 bases and J dropped 5 bases, with 16 bases sitting between them. Per germline, CDR1 GTSNPN and CDR2 SVGIG (reference sequence). The CDR3 totals 14 residues. The CDR3 spells CAWSPGGSSETQYF. The CDR3, as DNA: TGTGCCTGGAGCCCCGGGGGTTCCTCCGAGACCCAGTACTTC.

The CDR3 nucleotides are TGTGCCAGCAGCTCCGTTGCGCGGGAGGGATCCTACGAGCAGTACTTC. Its protein product is CASSSVAREGSYEQYF. V and J are TRBV7-9 and TRBJ2-7; 9 bases align to TRBD2. V dropped 4 bases and J dropped 1; count of bases not matched to a gene: 8. Germline V CDR1 and CDR2: SEHNR, FQNEAQ (reference sequence). This CDR3 is 16 amino acids long.

This rearrangement joins TRBV4-3 to TRBJ1-2; TRBD1 matches 9 bases. Germline V gene sequence: CDR1 LGHNA, CDR2 YSLEER. J was trimmed by 8 bases and V by 2 bases; bases with no gene match: 9. The CDR3 is 15 residues long. DNA for the CDR3: TGCGCCAGCAGCCAACAGGGACAGGGTAATTGGGGCTACACCTTC. Its protein product is CASSQQGQGNWGYTF.

This clone was counted a single time. This chain joins TRBV15 and TRBJ1-1; D might be TRBD1 (5 bases). CDR3 length: 14 residues. Germline V gene lookup returns CDR1 LNHNV and CDR2 YYDKDF (reference sequence). V was shortened by 1 base and J by 10 bases, with 16 bases between the two germline ends. The CDR3 loop is CATSRGQGRGTAFF. In nucleotides, the CDR3 is TGTGCCACCAGCAGAGGTCAGGGACGGGGGACAGCTTTCTTT. Full variable domain (rest looked up from reference TRBV15 and TRBJ1-1): DAMVIQNPRYQVTQFGKPVTLSCSQTLNHNVMYWYQQKSSQAPKLLFHYYDKDFNNEADTPDNFQSRRPNTSFCFLDIRSPGLGDTAMYLCATSRGQGRGTAFFGQGTRLTVV.

The chain combines TRBV19 with TRBJ1-2; maybe TRBD1 (5 bases). Germline assignment: CDR1 LNHDA and CDR2 SQIVND (reference sequence). Trimming removed 7 bases from V and 4 bases from J, with 16 bases in between. CDR3 length: 14 residues. The CDR3 nucleotides are TGTGCCAGTAATGGGGCCCGGGCAGGCTATGGCTACACCTTC. It translates to CASNGARAGYGYTF.

This clone was recorded at least ten times. The genes are TRBV28 and TRBJ2-1; TRBD2 agrees at 13 bases. V dropped 2 bases and J dropped 9; count of bases not matched to a gene: 7. In germline, CDR1 is MDHEN, CDR2 SYDVKM. The CDR3 consists of 16 residues. The DNA for the CDR3 is TGTGCCAGCAGTTTAGGACTAGCGGGAGTGGTGGCTGAGCAGTTCTTC. Its translation: CASSLGLAGVVAEQFF.

The chain uses TRBV7-2 and TRBJ2-5; possibly TRBD2 for D (5 bases). CDR1 and CDR2 from the germline V gene are SGHTA and FQGNSA. This CDR3 contains 13 residues. Deletions cut 2 bases from V and 5 bases from J, with 9 bases between. CDR3 protein: CASSLWETETQYF. CDR3 DNA: TGTGCCAGCAGCTTATGGGAGACGGAGACCCAGTACTTC.

The chain links TRBV18 to TRBJ1-1, with D perhaps matching TRBD1 (6 bases). Trimming took off 3 bases at V and 4 bases at J, with 18 bases between the two ends. The CDR3 length is 16 residues. Per the germline V gene, CDR1 is KGHSH and CDR2 is LQKENI. DNA for the CDR3: TGTGCCAGCTCACCGGTTTATCTCAGGGGAAGCACTGAAGCTTTCTTT. The encoded protein is CASSPVYLRGSTEAFF.

The chain couples TRBV29-1 to TRBJ2-5; tentatively, D is TRBD2 (5 bases). V was shortened by 7 bases and J by 5 bases, with 17 bases between the two germline ends. Germline loops: CDR1 SQVTM, CDR2 ANQGSEA. There are 13 residues in the CDR3. The CDR3 region has the DNA TGCAGCGCCCTGAACCGGGGTGGGGAGACCCAGTACTTC. This gives the protein CSALNRGGETQYF.

This rearrangement joins TRBV5-4 to TRBJ1-4, with 9 bases fitting TRBD1. V gave up 3 bases and J gave up 7 bases; unmatched junction bases: 7. This CDR3 region has 15 residues. Germline V lookup: CDR1 SGHNT, CDR2 YYREEE (reference sequence). CDR3 coding DNA: TGTGCCAGCAGCTATGGACAGGGGCAGGGTGAAAAACTGTTTTTT. This encodes CASSYGQGQGEKLFF.

The table lists this clone with a count of one. The J gene is TRBJ2-1, the V gene TRBV5-1; 12 bases line up with TRBD2. Germline CDR1 is SGHRS and CDR2 is YFSETQ. Trimming cost V 8 bases and J 7 bases; bases outside gene matches: 4. The CDR3 sequence is 13 residues long. CDR3 protein: CASRLAGANEQFF. CDR3 coding DNA: TGCGCCAGTCGACTAGCGGGGGCAAATGAGCAGTTCTTC. The full variable domain, rest sourced from reference TRBV5-1 and TRBJ2-1, is KAGVTQTPRYLIKTRGQQVTLSCSPISGHRSVSWYQQTPGQGLQFLFEYFSETQRNKGNFPGRFSGRQFSNSRSEMNVSTLELGDSALYLCASRLAGANEQFFGPGTRLTVL.

This chain connects TRBV7-9 to TRBJ1-3; D possibly corresponds to TRBD1 (5 bases). The CDR3 sequence is 14 residues long. Germline CDR1 SEHNR, CDR2 FQNEAQ (reference sequence). In nucleotides, the CDR3 is TGTGCGGACGACCTAGGGGACTCTGGAAACACCATATATTTT. This encodes CADDLGDSGNTIYF.

The chain has TRBV18 and TRBJ1-4; perhaps TRBD1 as D (5 bases). The CDR3 is 15 residues long. Germline V gives CDR1 KGHSH, CDR2 LQKENI. The V end was cut by 6 bases, the J end by 6 bases, with 17 bases between. In DNA, the CDR3 is TGTGCCAGCTCCCGTGCCGGGGGGAAGGATGAAAAACTGTTTTTT. Its protein product is CASSRAGGKDEKLFF. The variable domain in full, completed from reference TRBV18 and TRBJ1-4, reads NAGVMQNPRHLVRRRGQEARLRCSPMKGHSHVYWYRQLPEEGLKFMVYLQKENIIDESGMPKERFSAEFPKEGPSILRIQQVVRGDSAAYFCASSRAGGKDEKLFFGSGTQLSVL.

The chain uses TRBV24-1 and TRBJ2-2; perhaps TRBD2 as D (6 bases). V was shortened by 8 bases and J by 1 base, with 10 bases between the two germline ends. This CDR3 contains 14 residues. Germline lookup yields CDR1 KGHDR and CDR2 SFDVKD. The CDR3 nucleotides are TGTGCCACCAACCCGGGACTGAACACCGGGGAGCTGTTTTTT. Translation gives CATNPGLNTGELFF.

Ten or more counts support this clone. V is TRBV2 and J is TRBJ1-3; no clear D gene. V was pared by 4 bases and J by 3 bases, with 4 bases between. The CDR3 covers 12 residues. From germline, CDR1 is SNHLY and CDR2 FYNNEI. The CDR3 is CASSADGNTIYF. In DNA form, the CDR3 reads TGTGCCAGCAGTGCAGATGGAAACACCATATATTTT.

The rearrangement joins TRBV11-1 to TRBJ1-5, with TRBD1 matching 9 bases. The CDR3 has 15 residues. The junction had 8 bases not matched to a gene; V was cut back by 5 bases and J by 6 bases. Per germline, CDR1 SGHAT and CDR2 FQDESV (reference sequence). CDR3 sequence (DNA): TGTGCCAGCAGCGCGGGACAGGGAGAAGGTCAGCCCCAGCATTTT. It specifies CASSAGQGEGQPQHF.

This chain uses TRBV5-1 with TRBJ2-7; TRBD2 matches 8 bases. The junction had 6 bases not matched to a gene; V was cut back by 4 bases and J by 0 bases. Germline CDR1 reads SGHRS; CDR2 reads YFSETQ. The CDR3 has 15 amino acids. This CDR3 is CASSPGLGASYEQYF. CDR3 in DNA: TGCGCCAGCAGCCCGGGACTAGGGGCCTCCTACGAGCAGTACTTC.

The CDR3 loop reads CASSSGFYGYTF. The CDR3 DNA reads TGTGCCAGCAGCTCGGGATTTTATGGCTACACCTTC. The genes are TRBV7-2 and TRBJ1-2; D is unresolved. CDR1 is SGHTA, CDR2 FQGNSA, per germline. V was clipped by 4 bases and J by 5 bases, with 8 bases between them. CDR3 length: 12 residues.

This chain connects TRBV27 to TRBJ2-7; 10 bases match TRBD2. The CDR3 loop spans 16 amino acids. V was pared by 0 bases and J by 0 bases, with 2 bases of the junction left unmatched. CDR1 is MNHEY and CDR2 is SMNVEV in the germline V gene (reference sequence). The CDR3 is CASSLSASGSSYEQYF. The CDR3 DNA follows: TGTGCCAGCAGTTTATCGGCTAGCGGGAGCTCCTACGAGCAGTACTTC.